This is a list of T cell receptor beta chains from one sample in a study of T cell responses to AZD1222 COVID-19 vaccine. Sequencing was performed with immunoSEQ multiplex PCR; in TCRdb, only in-frame clones are kept and a portion is missing. The sample records 250,000 or so clones, approximately 95% being singletons. Source: peripheral blood, taken on day 0 of AZD1222 vaccination. All receptors come from an adult in good health. CDR3s include the opening cysteine and the closing phenylalanine or tryptophan. Fields, in order: J gene, V gene, CDR3 protein.

TRBJ2-1	TRBV6-2/TRBV6-3	CASSLAGGEDEQFF
TRBJ2-7	TRBV28	CASTTHPYEQYF
TRBJ2-4	TRBV28	CASSFMGSGKNIQYF
TRBJ1-1	TRBV27	CASRLRTNTEAFF
TRBJ1-6	TRBV3-1/TRBV3-2	CASSQPLMDGLSPLHF
TRBJ2-7	TRBV15	CATSRGDGFSYEQYF
TRBJ2-2	TRBV5-1	CASSLGAAQTGELFF
TRBJ1-3	TRBV10-3	CAISESNSGNTIYF
TRBJ2-1	TRBV5-6	CASSLTSGGHREQFF
TRBJ1-3	TRBV28	CASSWGKGNTIYF
TRBJ1-1	TRBV6-2/TRBV6-3	CASSTDRGLTEAFF
TRBJ2-7	TRBV9	CASSVASGSEQYF
TRBJ1-6	TRBV5-4	CASSLPGVNSPLHF
TRBJ1-6	TRBV9	CASSVEGTNNSPLHF
TRBJ2-5	TRBV28	CASSPDRDGWTQETQYF
TRBJ2-3	TRBV2	CASSSTLATDTQYF
TRBJ2-5	TRBV2	CASSVTSGGGETQYF
TRBJ2-7	TRBV18	CASSPGLAGVREQYF
TRBJ1-2	TRBV20-1	CSASPRTAKGGYTF
TRBJ2-2	TRBV9	CASSVAPRSGELFF
TRBJ2-7	TRBV20-1	CSASTGGGHEQYF
TRBJ2-5	TRBV5-1	CASSLESRGTQYF
TRBJ2-7	TRBV6-2/TRBV6-3	CASSYDPGQGYEQYF
TRBJ2-7	TRBV5-4	CASSSPAGDFYEQYF
TRBJ1-6	TRBV6-1	CASSGPVLRGYNSPLHF
TRBJ2-7	TRBV6-2/TRBV6-3	CASSYGQGWYEQYF
TRBJ1-2	TRBV9	CASSVAQHTYGYTF
TRBJ2-1	TRBV7-8	CASSLGLSGEQFF
TRBJ2-7	TRBV28	CASSFPRYRGLYEQYF
TRBJ1-2	TRBV21-1	CASSKGLYTDREGGGYTF
TRBJ1-2	TRBV9	CASSFRQGTGYTF
TRBJ1-1	TRBV6-5	CASRPPRDLEEVFF
TRBJ2-1	TRBV4-2	CASSQNLGTYNEQFF
TRBJ2-2	TRBV4-1	CASSQGQNTGELFF
TRBJ2-3	TRBV15	CATSRPEGMTDTQYF
TRBJ1-5	TRBV19	CASSWTGATQPQHF
TRBJ1-2	TRBV18	CASSPSRNGLGFDGYTF
TRBJ1-2	TRBV2	CASSLQGVVGGYTF
TRBJ2-3	TRBV6-5	CASSWDSGRRGDTQYF
TRBJ1-5	TRBV28	CASSLPTGGYQPQHF
TRBJ2-3	TRBV4-2	CASSTGVAGGGTDTQYF
TRBJ2-7	TRBV2	CASSEANRGEQYF
TRBJ1-6	TRBV6-5	CASGDQLVAPLHF
TRBJ2-1	TRBV9	CASSPGQGAWYTEQFF
TRBJ2-3	TRBV28	CASSAPLAAPSTDTQYF
TRBJ2-2	TRBV6-5	CASSSGLAGGTGELFF
TRBJ2-7	TRBV12-3/TRBV12-4	CASSSQAGGEQYF
TRBJ1-6	TRBV6-5	CASRPQTGNNSPLHF
TRBJ1-1	TRBV5-1	CASSWGLLTFF
TRBJ1-5	TRBV5-6	CASSFSGVGNQPQHF
TRBJ2-1	TRBV6-5	CASSLRGGSYNEQFF
TRBJ1-6	TRBV28	CASSFWPPQGPNSPLHF
TRBJ2-3	TRBV9	CASSVESRTDTQYF